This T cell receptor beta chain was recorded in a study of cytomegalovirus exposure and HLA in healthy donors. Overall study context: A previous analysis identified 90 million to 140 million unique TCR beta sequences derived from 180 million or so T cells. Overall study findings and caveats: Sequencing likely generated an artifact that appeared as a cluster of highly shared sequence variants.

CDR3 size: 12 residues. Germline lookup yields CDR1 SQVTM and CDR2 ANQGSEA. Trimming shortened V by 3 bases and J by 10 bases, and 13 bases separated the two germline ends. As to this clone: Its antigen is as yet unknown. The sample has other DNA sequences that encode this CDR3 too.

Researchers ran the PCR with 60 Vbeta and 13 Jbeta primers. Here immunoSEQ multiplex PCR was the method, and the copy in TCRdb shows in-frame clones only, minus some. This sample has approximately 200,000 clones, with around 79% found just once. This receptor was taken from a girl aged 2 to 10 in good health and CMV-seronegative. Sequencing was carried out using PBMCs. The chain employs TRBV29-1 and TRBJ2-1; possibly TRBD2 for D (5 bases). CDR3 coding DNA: TGCAGCGTTGATCGGGGTGGCCGGGAGCAGTTCTTC. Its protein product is CSVDRGGREQFF.